The rows below give T cell receptor beta chains drawn from one sample of a study of blood T cell repertoires in COVID-19. Assay used: immunoSEQ multiplex PCR; TCRdb lists only in-frame clones, some missing. The data contain 90,000 or so clones, roughly three quarters of them singletons. The sequenced sample consisted of peripheral blood. The receptors here all came from a human donor in a cohort sampled during active COVID-19. Each CDR3 is given with its conserved first and last residue. Fields, in order: J gene, V gene, D gene, clone size, CDR3 protein, CDR3 DNA. D genes are given only for firm matches. The listing skips clone size in some rows; elsewhere it reads once, few, many or a size class.

TRBJ1-3 | TRBV4-2 | NA | NA | CASSQGLPGSGNTIYF | TGTGCCAGCAGCCAAGGATTACCCGGGTCTGGAAACACCATATATTTT
TRBJ1-2 | TRBV25-1 | TRBD1 | NA | CASSPRQGAGYTF | TGTGCCAGCAGTCCGAGACAGGGCGCGGGCTACACCTTC
TRBJ2-2 | TRBV19 | NA | NA | CASSPRTHTGELFF | TGTGCCAGTAGTCCCCGGACACATACCGGGGAGCTGTTTTTT
TRBJ2-7 | TRBV4-2 | TRBD2 | NA | CASSQTTSGRTSYEQYF | TGTGCCAGCAGCCAAACGACTAGCGGGAGGACCTCCTACGAGCAGTACTTC
TRBJ2-3 | TRBV18 | TRBD1 | NA | CASSPTGGGDTQYF | TGTGCCAGCTCACCCACAGGGGGCGGTGATACGCAGTATTTT
TRBJ2-7 | TRBV11-2 | TRBD2 | NA | CASSLEREGTYEQYF | TGTGCCAGCAGCTTGGAGCGGGAGGGTACCTACGAGCAGTACTTC
TRBJ1-5 | TRBV5-1 | TRBD1 | once | CASSFGQGNQPQHF | TGCGCCAGCAGCTTCGGACAGGGTAATCAGCCCCAGCATTTT
TRBJ2-1 | TRBV5-1 | NA | NA | CASSPDPGLYNEQFF | TGCGCCAGCAGCCCGGACCCGGGACTCTACAATGAGCAGTTCTTC
TRBJ2-1 | TRBV18 | TRBD2 | NA | CASSPRGLAGSFSSYNEQFF | TGTGCCAGCTCACCAAGAGGACTAGCAGGATCGTTTAGCTCCTACAATGAGCAGTTCTTC
TRBJ2-5 | TRBV7-2 | NA | NA | CASSSDIGRETQYF | TGTGCCAGCAGCTCGGACATTGGAAGGGAGACCCAGTACTTC
TRBJ2-5 | TRBV11-2 | TRBD1 | NA | CASSLEGTGRQETQYF | TGTGCCAGCAGCTTAGAAGGGACAGGTAGACAAGAGACCCAGTACTTC
TRBJ2-5 | TRBV28 | TRBD2 | NA | CASSPRLADTETQYF | TGTGCCAGCAGTCCCCGACTAGCGGATACGGAGACCCAGTACTTC
TRBJ2-7 | TRBV5-1 | NA | few | CASSLVPGSYEQYF | TGCGCCAGCAGCTTGGTGCCGGGATCTTACGAGCAGTACTTC
TRBJ2-4 | TRBV3-1/TRBV3-2 | TRBD2 | NA | CASSHSLAGGRTKNIQYF | TGTGCCAGCAGCCACAGCCTAGCGGGAGGGAGAACCAAAAACATTCAGTACTTC
TRBJ1-5 | TRBV24-1 | NA | NA | CATSDHTGSHQPQHF | TGTGCCACCAGTGACCACACAGGGAGCCATCAGCCCCAGCATTTT
TRBJ1-1 | TRBV2 | NA | NA | CASSDLAGYGTEAFF | TGTGCCAGCAGTGACCTGGCAGGCTATGGCACTGAAGCTTTCTTT
TRBJ2-7 | TRBV27 | TRBD2 | NA | CASSLSQLAGGPPYEQYF | TGTGCCAGCAGTTTATCGCAGCTAGCGGGAGGGCCCCCCTACGAGCAGTACTTC
TRBJ2-1 | TRBV28 | TRBD1 | once | CASSLSFPGQAIYNEQFF | TGTGCCAGCAGTCTCTCGTTTCCGGGACAGGCGATCTACAATGAGCAGTTCTTC
TRBJ2-7 | TRBV6-5 | NA | few | CASSYTDSRYEQYF | TGTGCCAGCAGTTATACGGACAGCCGCTACGAGCAGTACTTC
TRBJ2-1 | TRBV28 | NA | NA | CASSKQLAYNEQFF | TGTGCCAGCAGCAAACAGTTGGCCTACAATGAGCAGTTCTTC
TRBJ1-1 | TRBV2 | TRBD1 | NA | CASSLQGLNAEAFF | TGTGCCAGCAGCCTACAGGGGCTCAACGCTGAAGCTTTCTTT
TRBJ2-3 | TRBV28 | TRBD1 | NA | CASSPTGGADTQYF | TGTGCCAGCAGCCCGACAGGGGGAGCAGATACGCAGTATTTT
TRBJ1-6 | TRBV2 | TRBD1 | NA | CASSGDSSYNSPLHF | TGTGCCAGCAGTGGGGACAGCTCCTATAATTCACCCCTCCACTTT
TRBJ2-5 | TRBV15 | TRBD2 | NA | CATSRDTSGSETQYF | TGTGCCACCAGCAGAGATACTAGCGGGAGTGAGACCCAGTACTTC
TRBJ2-2 | TRBV5-1 | TRBD1 | few | CASYRGPTNTGELFF | TGCGCCAGCTACAGGGGGCCTACGAACACCGGGGAGCTGTTTTTT
TRBJ2-7 | TRBV13 | NA | NA | CASSLARAGSYEQYF | TGTGCCAGCAGCTTAGCTAGGGCGGGTTCCTACGAGCAGTACTTC
TRBJ2-1 | TRBV10-3 | TRBD1 | NA | CAISRTGDSHNEQFF | TGTGCCATCAGCCGGACAGGGGACAGCCACAATGAGCAGTTCTTC
TRBJ2-6 | TRBV5-3 | TRBD1 | NA | CARRMDRGSSGANVLTF | TGTGCCAGAAGAATGGACAGGGGGAGCTCTGGGGCCAACGTCCTGACTTTC
TRBJ1-2 | TRBV24-1 | NA | NA | CATSVTGQYGYTF | TGTGCCACCAGTGTAACAGGACAGTATGGCTACACCTTC
TRBJ2-7 | TRBV20-1 | TRBD2 | NA | CSASLAGDYEQYF | TGCAGTGCTAGTTTAGCGGGGGACTACGAGCAGTACTTC
TRBJ2-2 | TRBV4-2 | TRBD2 | NA | CASSQNSGRYGGELFF | TGTGCCAGCAGCCAGAATAGCGGGAGGTATGGCGGGGAGCTGTTTTTT
TRBJ2-7 | TRBV18 | TRBD1 | NA | CASSPDRGHEQYF | TGTGCCAGCTCACCGGACAGGGGCCACGAGCAGTACTTC
TRBJ1-2 | TRBV10-2 | TRBD1 | NA | CASSEAGTGGNYGYTF | TGCGCCAGCAGTGAAGCCGGGACAGGGGGAAACTATGGCTACACCTTC
TRBJ2-5 | TRBV5-4 | NA | NA | CASSLGAGANQETQYF | TGTGCCAGCAGCTTGGGCGCTGGGGCTAATCAAGAGACCCAGTACTTC
TRBJ2-5 | TRBV5-4 | TRBD2 | NA | CASSALMLAGGAETQYF | TGTGCCAGCAGCGCCCTCATGCTAGCGGGTGGGGCAGAGACCCAGTACTTC
TRBJ1-2 | TRBV7-9 | NA | few | CASSLGGNYTF | TGTGCCAGCAGCTTAGGCGGAAACTACACCTTC
TRBJ2-5 | TRBV6-5 | NA | NA | CASSYTVEETQYF | TGTGCCAGCAGTTACACGGTTGAGGAGACCCAGTACTTC
TRBJ1-2 | TRBV9 | NA | medium-sized | CASSVASWGDYGYTF | TGTGCCAGCAGCGTAGCCTCATGGGGAGATTATGGCTACACCTTC
TRBJ1-4 | TRBV18 | NA | once | CASSRNYLTTGGGEKLFF | TGTGCCAGCTCGCGAAACTACCTCACCACGGGGGGGGGTGAAAAACTGTTTTTT
TRBJ2-7 | TRBV6-2/TRBV6-3 | NA | NA | CASSPGVGNEQYF | TGTGCCAGCAGTCCGGGAGTAGGGAACGAGCAGTACTTC
TRBJ2-5 | TRBV7-9 | NA | NA | CASSLDSQETQYF | TGTGCCAGCAGCTTAGATAGCCAAGAGACCCAGTACTTC
TRBJ1-1 | TRBV11-1 | TRBD1 | NA | CASSLTGGSGTEAFF | TGTGCCAGCAGCTTGACAGGGGGCAGTGGCACTGAAGCTTTCTTT
TRBJ1-1 | TRBV2 | NA | NA | CASSDPGAGGDTEAFF | TGTGCCAGCAGTGACCCGGGAGCAGGTGGGGACACTGAAGCTTTCTTT
TRBJ1-5 | TRBV6-1 | NA | NA | CASSEVAYQPQHF | TGTGCCAGCAGTGAGGTAGCTTATCAGCCCCAGCATTTT
TRBJ2-3 | TRBV7-2 | TRBD2 | NA | CASSSTSGTADTQYF | TGTGCCAGCAGCTCGACTAGCGGGACGGCAGATACGCAGTATTTT
TRBJ2-1 | TRBV24-1 | TRBD2 | NA | CATSDAGRAGEQFF | TGTGCCACCAGTGATGCCGGGAGGGCCGGTGAGCAGTTCTTC
TRBJ1-4 | TRBV15 | NA | NA | CATSRGRRNEKLFF | TGTGCCACCAGCAGAGGGAGGAGAAATGAAAAACTGTTTTTT
TRBJ2-6 | TRBV7-9 | NA | NA | CASSATGYGANVLTF | TGTGCCAGCAGCGCCACAGGGTATGGGGCCAACGTCCTGACTTTC
TRBJ2-7 | TRBV5-5 | NA | NA | CASSFSVTGNEQYF | TGTGCCAGCAGCTTCTCGGTCACGGGAAACGAGCAGTACTTC
TRBJ2-3 | TRBV3-1/TRBV3-2 | TRBD2 | NA | CASRLAGGSTDTQYF | TGTGCCAGCAGGCTAGCGGGAGGGAGCACAGATACGCAGTATTTT